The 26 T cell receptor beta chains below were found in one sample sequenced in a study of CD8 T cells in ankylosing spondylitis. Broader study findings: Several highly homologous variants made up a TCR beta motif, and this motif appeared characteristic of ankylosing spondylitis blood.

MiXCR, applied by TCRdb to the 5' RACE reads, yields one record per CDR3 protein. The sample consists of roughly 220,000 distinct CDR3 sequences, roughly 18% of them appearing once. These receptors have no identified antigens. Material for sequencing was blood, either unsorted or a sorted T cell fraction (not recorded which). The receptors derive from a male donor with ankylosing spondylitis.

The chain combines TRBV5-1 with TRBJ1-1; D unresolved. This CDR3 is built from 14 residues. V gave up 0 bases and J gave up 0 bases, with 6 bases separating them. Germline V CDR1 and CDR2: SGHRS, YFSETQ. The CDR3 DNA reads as TGCGCCAGCAGCTTGGGCATCATGAACACTGAAGCTTTCTTT. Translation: CASSLGIMNTEAFF.

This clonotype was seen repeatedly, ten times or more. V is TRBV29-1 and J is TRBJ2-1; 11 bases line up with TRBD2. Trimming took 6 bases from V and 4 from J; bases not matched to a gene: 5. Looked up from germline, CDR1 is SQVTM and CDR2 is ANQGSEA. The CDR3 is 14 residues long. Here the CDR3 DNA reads TGCAGCGTCCTGACTAGCGGGATTTACAATGAGCAGTTCTTC. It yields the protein CSVLTSGIYNEQFF.

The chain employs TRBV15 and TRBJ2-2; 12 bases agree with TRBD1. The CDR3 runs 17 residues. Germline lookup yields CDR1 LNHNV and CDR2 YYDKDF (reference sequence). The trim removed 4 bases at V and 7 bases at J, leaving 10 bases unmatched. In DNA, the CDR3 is TGTGCCACCAGCATCCCTCCGGGACAGGGGGCGTTCGGGGAGCTGTTTTTT. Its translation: CATSIPPGQGAFGELFF.

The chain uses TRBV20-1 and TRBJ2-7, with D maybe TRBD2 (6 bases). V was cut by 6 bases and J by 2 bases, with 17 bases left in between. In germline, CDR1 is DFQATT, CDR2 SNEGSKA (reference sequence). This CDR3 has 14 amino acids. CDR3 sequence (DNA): TGCAGTGCCACCTTGGGGGGACCAACCTACGAGCAGTACTTC. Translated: CSATLGGPTYEQYF.

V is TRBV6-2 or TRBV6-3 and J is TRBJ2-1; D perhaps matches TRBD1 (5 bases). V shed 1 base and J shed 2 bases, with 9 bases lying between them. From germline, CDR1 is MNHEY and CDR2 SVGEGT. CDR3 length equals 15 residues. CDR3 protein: CASSYLDNPYNEQFF. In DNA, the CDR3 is TGTGCCAGCAGTTACTTGGACAACCCCTACAATGAGCAGTTCTTC.

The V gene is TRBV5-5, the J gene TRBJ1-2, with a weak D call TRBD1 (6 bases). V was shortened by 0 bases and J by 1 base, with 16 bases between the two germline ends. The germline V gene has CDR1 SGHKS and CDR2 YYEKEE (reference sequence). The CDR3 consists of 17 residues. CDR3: CASSLGGTPTFNYGYTF. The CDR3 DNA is TGTGCCAGCAGCTTGGGGGGGACACCGACCTTTAACTATGGCTACACCTTC.

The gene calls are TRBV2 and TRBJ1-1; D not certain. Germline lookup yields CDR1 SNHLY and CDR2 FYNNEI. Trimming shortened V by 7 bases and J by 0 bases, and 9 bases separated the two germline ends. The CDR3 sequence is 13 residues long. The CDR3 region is CASIYPVNTEAFF. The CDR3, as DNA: TGTGCCAGCATTTACCCGGTGAACACTGAAGCTTTCTTT.

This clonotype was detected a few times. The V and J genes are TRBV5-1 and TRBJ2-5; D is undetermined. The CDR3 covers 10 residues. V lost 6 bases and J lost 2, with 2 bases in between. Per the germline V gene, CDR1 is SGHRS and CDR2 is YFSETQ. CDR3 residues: CASKQETQYF. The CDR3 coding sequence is TGCGCCAGCAAACAAGAGACCCAGTACTTC.

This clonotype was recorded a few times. DNA of the CDR3: TGTGCCAGCAGCGTAGGGGGGGGTCAGCCCCAGCATTTT. Its translation: CASSVGGGQPQHF. V is TRBV9 and J is TRBJ1-5; TRBD1 might be the D (5 bases). V lost 0 bases and J lost 6, with 7 bases in between. The CDR3 runs 13 residues. Germline CDR1 reads SGDLS; CDR2 reads YYNGEE.

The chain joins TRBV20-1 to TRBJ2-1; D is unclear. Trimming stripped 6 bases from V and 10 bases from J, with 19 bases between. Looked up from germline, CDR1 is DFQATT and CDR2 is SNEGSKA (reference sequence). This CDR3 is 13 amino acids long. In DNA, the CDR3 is TGCAGTGCGCCGAGCCCCCCGTTTGCCGAGCAGTTCTTC. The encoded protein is CSAPSPPFAEQFF.

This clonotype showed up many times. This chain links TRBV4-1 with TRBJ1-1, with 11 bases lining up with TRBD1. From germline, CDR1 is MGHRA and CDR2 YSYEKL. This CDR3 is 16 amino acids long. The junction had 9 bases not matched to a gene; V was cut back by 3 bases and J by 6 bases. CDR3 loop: CASSQEPGQGVSEAFF. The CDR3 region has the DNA TGCGCCAGCAGCCAGGAACCGGGACAGGGGGTTTCTGAAGCTTTCTTT.

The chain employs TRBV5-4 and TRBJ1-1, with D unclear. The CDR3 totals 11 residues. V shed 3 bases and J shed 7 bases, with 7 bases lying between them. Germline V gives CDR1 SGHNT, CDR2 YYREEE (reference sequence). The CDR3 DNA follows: TGTGCCAGCAGCTCGGGATTTGAAGCTTTCTTT. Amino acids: CASSSGFEAFF.

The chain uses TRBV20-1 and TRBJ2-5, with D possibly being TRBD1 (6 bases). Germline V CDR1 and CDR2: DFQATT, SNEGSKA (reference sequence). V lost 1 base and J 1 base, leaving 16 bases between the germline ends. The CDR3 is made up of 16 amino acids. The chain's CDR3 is CSARAPGDHLQETQYF. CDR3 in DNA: TGCAGTGCTAGAGCCCCAGGGGACCACCTCCAAGAGACCCAGTACTTC.

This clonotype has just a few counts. CDR3 in DNA: TGTGCCTGGAGTCAGGGGGCGGGAAATTCACCCCTCCACTTT. It yields the protein CAWSQGAGNSPLHF. The chain uses TRBV30 and TRBJ1-6; 8 nucleotides align to TRBD1. The germline CDR1 and CDR2 sequences are GTSNPN and SVGIG (reference sequence). CDR3 size: 14 residues. V lost 2 bases, J lost 7 bases, and 4 bases stayed unmatched.

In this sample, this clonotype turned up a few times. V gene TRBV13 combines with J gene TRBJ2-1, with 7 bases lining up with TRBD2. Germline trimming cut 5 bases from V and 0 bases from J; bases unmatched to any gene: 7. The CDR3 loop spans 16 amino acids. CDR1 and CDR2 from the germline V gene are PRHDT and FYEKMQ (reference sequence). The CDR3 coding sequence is TGTGCCAGCAGCCCCTCTAGCGGATTCTCCTACAATGAGCAGTTCTTC. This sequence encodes CASSPSSGFSYNEQFF.

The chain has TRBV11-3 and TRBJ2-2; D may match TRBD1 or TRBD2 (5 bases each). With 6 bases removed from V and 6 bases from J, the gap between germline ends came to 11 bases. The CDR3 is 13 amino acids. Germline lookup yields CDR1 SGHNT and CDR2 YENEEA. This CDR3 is CASSRTGPGELFF. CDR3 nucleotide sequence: TGTGCCAGCAGTCGGACGGGGCCCGGGGAGCTGTTTTTT. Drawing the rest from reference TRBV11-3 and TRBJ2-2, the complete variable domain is EAGVVQSPRYKIIEKKQPVAFWCNPISGHNTLYWYLQNLGQGPELLIRYENEEAVDDSQLPKDRFSAERLKGVDSTLKIQPAELGDSAVYLCASSRTGPGELFFGEGSRLTVL.

CDR3 amino acids: CASRVDSAYEQYF. The CDR3 region has the DNA TGCGCCAGTAGAGTAGACAGTGCCTACGAGCAGTACTTC. The chain employs TRBV5-1 and TRBJ2-7, with D perhaps TRBD1 (5 bases). CDR1 and CDR2 (germline): SGHRS, YFSETQ. Trimming left V 8 bases short and J 2 bases short, with 14 bases between. This CDR3 is built from 13 residues. Combining the CDR3 with reference TRBV5-1 and TRBJ2-7 gives the whole variable domain KAGVTQTPRYLIKTRGQQVTLSCSPISGHRSVSWYQQTPGQGLQFLFEYFSETQRNKGNFPGRFSGRQFSNSRSEMNVSTLELGDSALYLCASRVDSAYEQYFGPGTRLTVT.

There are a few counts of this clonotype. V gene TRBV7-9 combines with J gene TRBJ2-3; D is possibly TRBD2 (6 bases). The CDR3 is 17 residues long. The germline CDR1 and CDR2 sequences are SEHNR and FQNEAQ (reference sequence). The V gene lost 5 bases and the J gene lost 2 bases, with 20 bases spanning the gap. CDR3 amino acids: CASSPGLPLSTTDTQYF. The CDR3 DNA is TGTGCCAGCAGCCCGGGACTGCCCCTTTCAACCACAGATACGCAGTATTTT.

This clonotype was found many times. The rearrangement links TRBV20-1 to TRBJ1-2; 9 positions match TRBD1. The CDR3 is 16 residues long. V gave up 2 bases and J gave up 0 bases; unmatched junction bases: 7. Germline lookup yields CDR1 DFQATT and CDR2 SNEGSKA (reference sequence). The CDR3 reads CSARFQTGGPNYGYTF. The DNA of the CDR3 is TGCAGTGCTAGATTCCAGACAGGGGGTCCTAACTATGGCTACACCTTC.

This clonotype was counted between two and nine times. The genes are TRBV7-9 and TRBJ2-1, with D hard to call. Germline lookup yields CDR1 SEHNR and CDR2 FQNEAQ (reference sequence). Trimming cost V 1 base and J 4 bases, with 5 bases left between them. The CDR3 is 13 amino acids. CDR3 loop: CASSLVAYNEQFF. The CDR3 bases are TGTGCCAGCAGCTTAGTGGCTTACAATGAGCAGTTCTTC.

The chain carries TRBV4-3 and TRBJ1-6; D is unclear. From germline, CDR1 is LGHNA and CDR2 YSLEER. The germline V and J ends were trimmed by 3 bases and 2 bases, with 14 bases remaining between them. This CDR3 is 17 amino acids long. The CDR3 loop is CASSQASDGAYNSPLHF. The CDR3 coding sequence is TGCGCCAGCAGCCAGGCGAGCGACGGTGCCTATAATTCACCCCTCCACTTT.

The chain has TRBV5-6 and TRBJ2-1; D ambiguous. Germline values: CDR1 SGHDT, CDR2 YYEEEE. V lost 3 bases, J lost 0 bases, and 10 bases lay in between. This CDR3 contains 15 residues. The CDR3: CASSSTPSSYNEQFF. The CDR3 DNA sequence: TGTGCCAGCAGCTCGACACCTAGCTCCTACAATGAGCAGTTCTTC.

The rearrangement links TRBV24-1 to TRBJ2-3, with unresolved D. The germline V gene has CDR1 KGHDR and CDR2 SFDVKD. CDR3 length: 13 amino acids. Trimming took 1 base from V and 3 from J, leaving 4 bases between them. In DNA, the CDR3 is TGTGCCACCAGTGATTTAAGGACAGATACGCAGTATTTT. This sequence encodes CATSDLRTDTQYF.

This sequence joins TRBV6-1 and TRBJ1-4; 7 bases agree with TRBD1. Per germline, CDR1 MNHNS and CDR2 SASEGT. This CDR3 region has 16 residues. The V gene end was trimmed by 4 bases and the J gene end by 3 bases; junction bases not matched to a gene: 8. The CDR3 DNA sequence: TGTGCCAGCAGTGTGGCAGGGGGAAGAGCTAATGAAAAACTGTTTTTT. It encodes CASSVAGGRANEKLFF.

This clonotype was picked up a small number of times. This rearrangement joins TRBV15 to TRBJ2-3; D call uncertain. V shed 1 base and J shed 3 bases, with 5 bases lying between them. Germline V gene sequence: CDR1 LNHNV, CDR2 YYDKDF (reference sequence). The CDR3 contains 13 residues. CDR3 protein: CATSRGLTDTQYF. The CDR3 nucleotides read TGTGCCACCAGCAGAGGACTGACAGATACGCAGTATTTT.

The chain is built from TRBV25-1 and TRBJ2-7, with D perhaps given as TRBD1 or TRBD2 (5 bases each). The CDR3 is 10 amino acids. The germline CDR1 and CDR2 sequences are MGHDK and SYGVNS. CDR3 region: CATAGVEQYF. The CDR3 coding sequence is TGTGCGACAGCCGGGGTCGAGCAGTACTTC.